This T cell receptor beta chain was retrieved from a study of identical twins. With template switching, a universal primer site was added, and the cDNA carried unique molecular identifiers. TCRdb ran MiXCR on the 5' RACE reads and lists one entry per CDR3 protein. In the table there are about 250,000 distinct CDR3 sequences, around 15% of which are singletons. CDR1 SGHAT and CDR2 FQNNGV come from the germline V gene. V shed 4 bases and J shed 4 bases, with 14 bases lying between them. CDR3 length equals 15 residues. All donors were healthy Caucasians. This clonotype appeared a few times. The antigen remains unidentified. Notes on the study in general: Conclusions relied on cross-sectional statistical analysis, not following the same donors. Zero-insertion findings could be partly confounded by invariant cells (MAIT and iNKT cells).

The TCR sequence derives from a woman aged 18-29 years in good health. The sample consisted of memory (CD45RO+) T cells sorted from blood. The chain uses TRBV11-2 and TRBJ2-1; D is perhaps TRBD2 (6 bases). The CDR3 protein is CASSYMEGRYNEQFF. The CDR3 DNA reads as TGTGCCAGCAGCTACATGGAGGGGCGGTACAATGAGCAGTTCTTC.